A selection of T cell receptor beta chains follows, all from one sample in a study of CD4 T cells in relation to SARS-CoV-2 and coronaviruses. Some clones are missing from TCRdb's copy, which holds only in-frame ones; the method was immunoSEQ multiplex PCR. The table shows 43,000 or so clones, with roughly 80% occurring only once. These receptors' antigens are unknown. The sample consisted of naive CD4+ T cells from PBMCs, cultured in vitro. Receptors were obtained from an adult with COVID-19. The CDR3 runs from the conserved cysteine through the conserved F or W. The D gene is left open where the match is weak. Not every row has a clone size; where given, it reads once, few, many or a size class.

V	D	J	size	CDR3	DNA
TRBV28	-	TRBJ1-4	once	CASSLGGFGDEKLFF	TGTGCCAGCAGTTTAGGCGGGTTTGGGGATGAAAAACTGTTTTTT
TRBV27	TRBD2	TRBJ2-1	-	CASSFSGRTYNEQFF	TGTGCCAGCAGTTTTAGCGGGAGAACCTACAATGAGCAGTTCTTC
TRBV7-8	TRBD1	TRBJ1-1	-	CASSVLGQGGPGAFF	TGTGCCAGCAGTGTTCTTGGACAGGGGGGGCCCGGAGCTTTCTTT
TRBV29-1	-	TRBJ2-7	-	CSVGNSPYEQYF	TGCAGCGTTGGGAACTCCCCCTACGAGCAGTACTTC
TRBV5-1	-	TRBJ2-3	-	CASSFDRLPLDTQYF	TGCGCCAGCAGCTTCGACAGGCTACCCCTAGATACGCAGTATTTT
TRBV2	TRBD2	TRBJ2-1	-	CASSDAGGNEQFF	TGTGCCAGCAGTGACGCGGGAGGAAATGAGCAGTTCTTC
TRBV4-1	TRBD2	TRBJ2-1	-	CASSEGLARNNEQFF	TGCGCCAGCAGCGAGGGACTAGCGCGTAACAATGAGCAGTTCTTC
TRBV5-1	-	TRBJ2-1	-	CASSLTSGVEEQFF	TGCGCCAGCAGCTTAACTTCGGGGGTCGAGGAGCAGTTCTTC
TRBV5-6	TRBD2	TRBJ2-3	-	CASSLGLAGGFSTDTQYF	TGTGCCAGCAGCTTGGGACTAGCGGGAGGCTTTAGCACAGATACGCAGTATTTT
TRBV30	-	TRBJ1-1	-	CAWMTRGTEAFF	TGTGCCTGGATGACCCGGGGCACTGAAGCTTTCTTT
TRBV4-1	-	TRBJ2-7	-	CASSQDPRGEQYF	TGCGCCAGCAGCCAAGATCCACGGGGGGAGCAGTACTTC
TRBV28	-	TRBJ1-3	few	CASSLPRGYGNTIYF	TGTGCCAGCAGTCTCCCTCGGGGGTATGGAAACACCATATATTTT
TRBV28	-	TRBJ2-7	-	CASSGQLSYEQYF	TGTGCCAGCAGTGGACAGTTATCCTACGAGCAGTACTTC
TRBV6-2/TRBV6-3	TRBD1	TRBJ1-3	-	CASSSPGQIAGNTIYF	TGTGCCAGCAGCTCCCCGGGACAGATTGCCGGAAACACCATATATTTT
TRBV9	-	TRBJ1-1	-	CASSEREMNTEAFF	TGTGCCAGCAGCGAACGGGAGATGAACACTGAAGCTTTCTTT
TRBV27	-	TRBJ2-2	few	CASSPRVSTGELFF	TGTGCCAGCAGTCCCCGCGTTAGCACCGGGGAGCTGTTTTTT
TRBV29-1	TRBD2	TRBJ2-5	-	CSVRETAGGPETQYF	TGCAGCGTTCGGGAAACAGCGGGAGGGCCAGAGACCCAGTACTTC
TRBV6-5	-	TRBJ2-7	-	CATSRLGNYEQYF	TGTGCCACTTCTAGGTTGGGAAACTACGAGCAGTACTTC
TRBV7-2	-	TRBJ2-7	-	CASSLAQTYEQYF	TGTGCCAGCAGCTTAGCCCAAACCTACGAGCAGTACTTC
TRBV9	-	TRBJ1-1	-	CASSVAATALNTEAFF	TGTGCCAGCAGCGTAGCTGCGACCGCTCTGAACACTGAAGCTTTCTTT
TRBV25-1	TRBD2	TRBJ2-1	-	CASSMGLAGVYNEQFF	TGTGCCAGCAGCATGGGACTAGCGGGAGTGTACAATGAGCAGTTCTTC
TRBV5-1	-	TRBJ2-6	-	CASSSGDAGANVLTF	TGCGCCAGCAGCTCCGGGGATGCGGGGGCCAACGTCCTGACTTTC
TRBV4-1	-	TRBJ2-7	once	CASSQRRVIGHEQYF	TGCGCCAGCAGCCAACGGCGAGTTATCGGGCACGAGCAGTACTTC
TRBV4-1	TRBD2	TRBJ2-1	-	CASSQGGLAAYNEQFF	TGCGCCAGCAGCCAAGGAGGACTAGCGGCATACAATGAGCAGTTCTTC
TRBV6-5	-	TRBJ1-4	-	CASSYLGAEKLFF	TGTGCCAGCAGTTACCTGGGTGCAGAAAAACTGTTTTTT
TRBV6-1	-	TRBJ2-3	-	CASSEEGRLITDTQYF	TGTGCCAGCAGTGAAGAGGGCAGACTAATCACAGATACGCAGTATTTT
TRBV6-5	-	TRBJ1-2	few	CASRRTGSGNYGYTF	TGTGCCAGCAGAAGAACAGGGTCGGGCAACTATGGCTACACCTTC